This TCR beta chain was observed in a study of shared clonotypes between healthy human individuals. Findings and caveats of the study: Around 4.7% of naive CD4 clonotypes were shared across several donors. Sampling covered nothing but blood. Tissue TCR repertoires likely differ from those found in blood.

On this clone: Antigen: not known.

V lost 0 bases, J lost 0 bases, and 15 bases lay in between. The CDR3 extends over 17 amino acids. Per germline, CDR1 SGDLS and CDR2 YYNGEE. Libraries were prepared by immunoSEQ multiplex PCR; TCRdb keeps only in-frame clonotypes and omits some of them. The sample lists 2 million to 2.5 million clones; nearly 97% were seen once. The chain has TRBV9 and TRBJ2-5; TRBD1 might be the D (5 bases). Material: naive CD4+ T cells sorted from blood. Sample subset: CD45RA+ positively selected. The clonotype comes from a man aged 18-30 years in good health. CDR3 in amino acids: CASSVAFAGNNQETQYF. The CDR3 DNA reads as TGTGCCAGCAGCGTAGCTTTCGCAGGGAACAACCAAGAGACCCAGTACTTC.